A selection of T cell receptor beta chains follows, all from one sample in a study of blood T cell repertoires in COVID-19. Assay used: immunoSEQ multiplex PCR; TCRdb lists only in-frame clones, some missing. The sample includes 95,000 to 120,000 clones, around 89% of them seen just once. Sequencing used peripheral blood. The receptors derive from a woman between 50 and 59 years old with acute or convalescent COVID-19. Each CDR3 is given with its conserved first and last residue. The D gene is left open where the match is weak. Where a row states a size, it is once, few, many or the class of an expanded clone; other rows omit it.

d_call j_call v_call clone_size cdr3_nt cdr3_aa
- TRBJ1-1 TRBV5-6 - TGTGCCAGCAGCTTGATGGGGACTCTTAACACTGAAGCTTTCTTT CASSLMGTLNTEAFF
- TRBJ1-6 TRBV6-5 few TGTGCCAGCAGTTACTCGGGCAGCCGGCATTCACCCCTCCACTTT CASSYSGSRHSPLHF
- TRBJ1-6 TRBV5-1 - TGCGCCAGCAGCTCCCGGACAGCACAAGATTCACCCCTCCACTTT CASSSRTAQDSPLHF
- TRBJ1-1 TRBV18 - TGTGCCAGCTCTGCGGGACTAGGGGGCACTGAAGCTTTCTTT CASSAGLGGTEAFF
- TRBJ1-5 TRBV6-5 - TGTGCCAGCATTCTGACGGGTGATAGCAATCAGCCCCAGCATTTT CASILTGDSNQPQHF
- TRBJ1-2 TRBV19 - TGTGCCACCACGCGGCACAATATCCCTAACTATGGCTACACCTTC CATTRHNIPNYGYTF
- TRBJ1-1 TRBV11-2 - TGTGCCAGCAGCAAACAGGTCCGGATTGAAGCTTTCTTT CASSKQVRIEAFF
TRBD2 TRBJ2-5 TRBV24-1 - TGTGCCACCAGTGGGTGGGCTAGCGGGAGCCAAGAGACCCAGTACTTC CATSGWASGSQETQYF
TRBD1 TRBJ2-2 TRBV12-5 - TGTGCTAGTGGTTCGGGACAGGGGGTCACCGGGGAGCTGTTTTTT CASGSGQGVTGELFF
- TRBJ1-1 TRBV3-1/TRBV3-2 - TGTGCCAGCAGCCAAGTATTAAACCGGGGTCTTGAAGCTTTCTTT CASSQVLNRGLEAFF
- TRBJ2-6 TRBV28 - TGTGCCAGCACCCTCCAGGGCACGCTCTCTGGGGCCAACGTCCTGACTTTC CASTLQGTLSGANVLTF
TRBD2 TRBJ2-1 TRBV3-1/TRBV3-2 once TGTGCCAGCAGCCTCTTAGCGGGAATAGAGCAGTTCTTC CASSLLAGIEQFF
- TRBJ1-5 TRBV19 - TGTGCCAGTAGTACTGTGGTGTCGGGGGACAGCAATCAGCCCCAGCATTTT CASSTVVSGDSNQPQHF
TRBD2 TRBJ2-1 TRBV6-2/TRBV6-3 - TGTGCCAGCAGTTACCCGCCCCTAGCGGAGAGCTCCTACAATGAGCAGTTCTTC CASSYPPLAESSYNEQFF
- TRBJ2-7 TRBV11-1 - TGTGCCAGCAGCTTAGTAGCGGACAGGCTCTCCTACGAGCAGTACTTC CASSLVADRLSYEQYF
TRBD1 TRBJ2-2 TRBV5-5 - TGTGCCAGCAGGAAAGGGACAGGGGAGACCGGGGAGCTGTTTTTT CASRKGTGETGELFF
- TRBJ2-1 TRBV28 - TGTGCCAGCAGTTTGTTCACCGGCGGACAGCAGCAGTTCTTC CASSLFTGGQQQFF